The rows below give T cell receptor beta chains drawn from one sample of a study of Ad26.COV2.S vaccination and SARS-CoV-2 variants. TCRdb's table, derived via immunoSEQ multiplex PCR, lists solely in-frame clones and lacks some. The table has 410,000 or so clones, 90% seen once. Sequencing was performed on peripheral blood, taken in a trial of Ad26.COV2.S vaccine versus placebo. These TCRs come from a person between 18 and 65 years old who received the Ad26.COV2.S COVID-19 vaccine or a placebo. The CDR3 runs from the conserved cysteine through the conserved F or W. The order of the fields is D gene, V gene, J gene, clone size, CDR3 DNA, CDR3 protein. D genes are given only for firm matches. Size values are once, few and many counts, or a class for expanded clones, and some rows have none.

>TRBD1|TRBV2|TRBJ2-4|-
TGTGCCAACTTACGACAGGGGGATGTCAAAAACATTCAGTACTTC
CANLRQGDVKNIQYF
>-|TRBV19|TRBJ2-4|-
TGTGCCAGTAGTCTACTAGGAGCAAGGAGAACCCCGCTAGCCAAAAACATTCAGTACTTC
CASSLLGARRTPLAKNIQYF
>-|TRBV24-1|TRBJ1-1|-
TGTGCCACCAGGGTAGCGGAGAACACTGAAGCTTTCTTT
CATRVAENTEAFF
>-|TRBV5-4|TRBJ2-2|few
TGTGCCAGCAGCGGGGATCGGACCGGGGAGCTGTTTTTT
CASSGDRTGELFF
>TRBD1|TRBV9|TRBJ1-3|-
TGTGCCAGCAGTGGACAGGTACTCCCCGCTTCTGGAAACACCATATATTTT
CASSGQVLPASGNTIYF
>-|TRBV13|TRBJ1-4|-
TGTGCCAGCAGCTCCCAGCAGGGTGAAAAACTGTTTTTT
CASSSQQGEKLFF
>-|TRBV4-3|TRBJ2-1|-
TGCGCCAGCAGCCAAGATGGACGGAATTATGAGCAGTTCTTC
CASSQDGRNYEQFF
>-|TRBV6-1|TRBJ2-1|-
TGTGCCAGCAGTGAAGCCTTTGGGGAGCAGTTCTTC
CASSEAFGEQFF
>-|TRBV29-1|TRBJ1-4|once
TGCAGCGTTGAGCTGGCCTCTTGGGGTAATGAAAAACTGTTTTTT
CSVELASWGNEKLFF
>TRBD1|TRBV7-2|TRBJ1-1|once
TGTGCCAGCACCCTGTCAGGGGGTCGGACTGAAGCTTTCTTT
CASTLSGGRTEAFF
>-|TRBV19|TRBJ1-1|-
TGTGCCAGTAGTATTGAGGGTTACACTGAAGCTTTCTTT
CASSIEGYTEAFF
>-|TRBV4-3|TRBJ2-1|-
TGCGCCAGCAGCCAAGACCTGGCGAGGGGTTACAATGAGCAGTTCTTC
CASSQDLARGYNEQFF
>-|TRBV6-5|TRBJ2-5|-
TGTGCCAGCAGCAGAGGGACGGTTCAAGAGACCCAGTACTTC
CASSRGTVQETQYF
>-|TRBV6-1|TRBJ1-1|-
TGTGCCAGCAGTGACAGTCTCGGCGGTTCTGAAGCTTTCTTT
CASSDSLGGSEAFF
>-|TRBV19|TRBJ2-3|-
TGTGCCAGTAGTATCCTGAACAGGGTAGGCACAGATACGCAGTATTTT
CASSILNRVGTDTQYF
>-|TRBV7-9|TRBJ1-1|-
TGTGCCAGCAGCTTTCGAGGTACAGGGAAAACTGAAGCTTTCTTT
CASSFRGTGKTEAFF
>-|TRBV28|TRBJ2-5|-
TGTGCCAGCAGTTCCGGGGCGGTACTTCAAGAGACCCAGTACTTC
CASSSGAVLQETQYF
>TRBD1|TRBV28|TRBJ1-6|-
TGTGCCAGCAGTTCTTCCGGGACAGGGAGCTCCTATAATTCACCCCTCCACTTT
CASSSSGTGSSYNSPLHF
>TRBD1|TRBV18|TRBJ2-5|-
TGTGCCAGCTCACCACGGCAGGCAGGGGGCAGGGAGACCCAGTACTTC
CASSPRQAGGRETQYF
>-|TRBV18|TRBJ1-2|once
TGTGCCAGCTCACCACTACAGGGTCGTCTCTATGGCTACACCTTC
CASSPLQGRLYGYTF
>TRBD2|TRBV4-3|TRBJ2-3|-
TGCGCCAGCAGCCAAGACTTCGTGGCGGGAGGACTCTTAAGCACAGATACGCAGTATTTT
CASSQDFVAGGLLSTDTQYF
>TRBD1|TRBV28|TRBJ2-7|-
TGTGCCAGCAGCCGGACAGGGAACAAATACGAGCAGTACTTC
CASSRTGNKYEQYF
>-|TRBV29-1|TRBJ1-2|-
TGCAGCGTTGAAGAAGTAGGACAGCTTCTTAACTATGGCTACACCTTC
CSVEEVGQLLNYGYTF
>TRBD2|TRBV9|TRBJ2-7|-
TGTGCCAGCAGCGAGTGGACTAGCGGGAGACCTCAGCAGTACTTC
CASSEWTSGRPQQYF
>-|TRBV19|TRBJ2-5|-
TGTGCCAGTAGTATCGCGGGGCCCCAAGAGACCCAGTACTTC
CASSIAGPQETQYF
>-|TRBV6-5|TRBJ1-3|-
TGTGCCAGCAGGTCCGACCTCGGCGGTGGAAACACCATATATTTT
CASRSDLGGGNTIYF
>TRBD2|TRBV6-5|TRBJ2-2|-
TGTGCCAGTCAGCCGGGGGGGCTCACCGGGGAGCTGTTTTTT
CASQPGGLTGELFF
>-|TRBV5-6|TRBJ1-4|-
TGTGCCAGCAGCGCATCGGTGGGACGGCGAAATGAAAAACTGTTTTTT
CASSASVGRRNEKLFF
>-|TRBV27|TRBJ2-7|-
TGTGCCAGCAGTTCCGCCGGGGATCGGGTCGAGCAGTACTTC
CASSSAGDRVEQYF
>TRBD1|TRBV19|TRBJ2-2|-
TGTGCCAGTAGCCTGACAGGGCTTACCGGGGAGCTGTTTTTT
CASSLTGLTGELFF
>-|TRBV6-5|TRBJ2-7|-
TGTGCCAGCAGTTACTTCCCCGGTGAGCAGTACTTC
CASSYFPGEQYF
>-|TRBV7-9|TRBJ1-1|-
TGTGCCAGCAGCCACCCCGACAGTGAAGCTTTCTTT
CASSHPDSEAFF
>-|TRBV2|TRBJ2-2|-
TGTGCCAGCAGTCCCGGACGCAACACCGGGGAGCTGTTTTTT
CASSPGRNTGELFF
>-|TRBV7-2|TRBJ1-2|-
TGTGCCAGCAGCCCCCCGGGAGGGGGTTCCTACTATGGCTACACCTTC
CASSPPGGGSYYGYTF
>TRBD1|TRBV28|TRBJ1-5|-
TGTGCCAGCAGGATCGGACAGGGTTTTCAGCCCCAGCATTTT
CASRIGQGFQPQHF
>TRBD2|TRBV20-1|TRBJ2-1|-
TGCAGTGCTAGTCTCATCGCTAGCGGCTACAATGAGCAGTTCTTC
CSASLIASGYNEQFF